This T cell receptor (beta chain) was recovered during a study of sequential checkpoint blockade in melanoma. Overall study context: Patients were randomized 1:1 to nivolumab-then-ipilimumab or ipilimumab-then-nivolumab first-line. Both treatment sequences were followed by maintenance nivolumab.

Treatment defined: randomized to nivolumab then ipilimumab (arm A) or the reverse (arm B). PBMC sorting kept live CD3+CD8+ cells without CD19 or CD56. This clone ranks as medium-sized (0.01 to 0.1%). Assay: immunoSEQ multiplex PCR; the TCRdb copy retains only in-frame clones and omits some. The table has thousands of clones, less than 60% seen once. The germline V gene encodes CDR1 SGHRS and CDR2 YFSETQ. The CDR3 is 15 amino acids. The V end was cut by 4 bases, the J end by 0 bases, with 13 bases between. The chain uses TRBV5-1 and TRBJ1-2; D possibly corresponds to TRBD1 (6 bases). The sample consisted of CD8+ T cells sorted from blood (inferred from file names), taken from a patient given nivolumab and ipilimumab in sequence. The receptor comes from a human patient with melanoma. Some clones in this sample may be carry-over from other donors' samples. The CDR3 DNA follows: TGCGCCAGCAGCCCATTCTCAGGGGCTAACTATGGCTACACCTTC. Translation: CASSPFSGANYGYTF.